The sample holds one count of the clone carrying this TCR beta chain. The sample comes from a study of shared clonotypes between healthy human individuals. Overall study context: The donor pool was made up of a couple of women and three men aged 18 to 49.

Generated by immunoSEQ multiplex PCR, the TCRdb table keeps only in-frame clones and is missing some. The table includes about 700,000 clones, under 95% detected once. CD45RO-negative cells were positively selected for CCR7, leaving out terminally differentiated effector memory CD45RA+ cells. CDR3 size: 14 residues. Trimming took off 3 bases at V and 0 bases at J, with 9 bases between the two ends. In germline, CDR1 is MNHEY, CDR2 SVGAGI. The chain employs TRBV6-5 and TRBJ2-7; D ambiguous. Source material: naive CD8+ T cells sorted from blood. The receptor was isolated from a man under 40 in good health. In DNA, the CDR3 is TGTGCCAGCAGTTATGCGGCGGACTCCTACGAGCAGTACTTC. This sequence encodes CASSYAADSYEQYF.